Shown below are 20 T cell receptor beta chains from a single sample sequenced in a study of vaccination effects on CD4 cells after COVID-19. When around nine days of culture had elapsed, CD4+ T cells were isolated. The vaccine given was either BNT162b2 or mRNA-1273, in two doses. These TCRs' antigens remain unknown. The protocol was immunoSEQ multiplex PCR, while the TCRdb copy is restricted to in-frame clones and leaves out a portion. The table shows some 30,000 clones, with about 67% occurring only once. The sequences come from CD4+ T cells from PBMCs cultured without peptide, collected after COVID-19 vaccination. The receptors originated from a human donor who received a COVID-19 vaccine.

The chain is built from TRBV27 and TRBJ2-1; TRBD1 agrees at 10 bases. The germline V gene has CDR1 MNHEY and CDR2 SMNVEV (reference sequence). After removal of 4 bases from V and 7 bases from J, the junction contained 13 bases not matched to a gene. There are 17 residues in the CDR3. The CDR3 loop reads CASSSWPGTGARNEQFF. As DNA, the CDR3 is TGTGCCAGCAGTTCGTGGCCCGGGACAGGGGCTCGAAATGAGCAGTTCTTC.

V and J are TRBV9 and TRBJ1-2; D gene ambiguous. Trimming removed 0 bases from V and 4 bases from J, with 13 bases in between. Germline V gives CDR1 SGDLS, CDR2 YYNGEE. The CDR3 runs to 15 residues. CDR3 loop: CASSVAPSRGYGYTF. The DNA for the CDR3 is TGTGCCAGCAGCGTAGCTCCCTCAAGAGGCTATGGCTACACCTTC.

The CDR3 DNA reads as TGTGCCAGCAGTGAACGGTCTCTAGCTGTGAACATTCAGTACTTC. As protein: CASSERSLAVNIQYF. This chain uses TRBV2 with TRBJ2-4, with a possible D match to TRBD2 (5 bases). In germline, CDR1 is SNHLY, CDR2 FYNNEI. V shed 2 bases and J shed 7 bases, with 15 bases lying between them. The length of the CDR3 is 15 residues.

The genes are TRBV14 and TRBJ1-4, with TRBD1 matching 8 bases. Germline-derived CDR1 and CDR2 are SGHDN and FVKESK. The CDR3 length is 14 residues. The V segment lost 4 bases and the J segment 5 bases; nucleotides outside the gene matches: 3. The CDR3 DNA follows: TGTGCCAGCAGCCCACGACAGGGGAATGAAAAACTGTTTTTT. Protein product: CASSPRQGNEKLFF.

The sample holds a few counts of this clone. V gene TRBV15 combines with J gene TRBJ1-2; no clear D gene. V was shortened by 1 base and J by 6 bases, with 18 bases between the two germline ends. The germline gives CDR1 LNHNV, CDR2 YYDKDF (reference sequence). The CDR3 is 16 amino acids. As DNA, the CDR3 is TGTGCCACCAGCAGAGTCAGGATGGGAGTTTCGGATGGCTACACCTTC. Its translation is CATSRVRMGVSDGYTF.

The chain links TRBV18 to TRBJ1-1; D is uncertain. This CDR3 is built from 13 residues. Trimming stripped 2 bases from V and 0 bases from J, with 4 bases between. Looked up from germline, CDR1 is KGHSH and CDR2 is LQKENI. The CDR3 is CASSPGMNTEAFF. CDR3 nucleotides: TGTGCCAGCTCACCAGGGATGAACACTGAAGCTTTCTTT.

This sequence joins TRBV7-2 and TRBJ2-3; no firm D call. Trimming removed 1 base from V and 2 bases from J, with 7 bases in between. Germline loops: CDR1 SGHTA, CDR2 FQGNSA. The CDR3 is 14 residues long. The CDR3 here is CASSLDRYTDTQYF. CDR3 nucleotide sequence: TGTGCCAGCAGCTTAGATCGGTACACAGATACGCAGTATTTT.

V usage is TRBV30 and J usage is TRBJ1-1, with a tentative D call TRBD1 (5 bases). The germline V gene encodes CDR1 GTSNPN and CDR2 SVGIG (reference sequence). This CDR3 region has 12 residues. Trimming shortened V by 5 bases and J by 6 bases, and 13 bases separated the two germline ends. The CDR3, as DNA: TGTGCCTGGGCAGGGTTTTTTTCTGAAGCTTTCTTT. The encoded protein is CAWAGFFSEAFF.

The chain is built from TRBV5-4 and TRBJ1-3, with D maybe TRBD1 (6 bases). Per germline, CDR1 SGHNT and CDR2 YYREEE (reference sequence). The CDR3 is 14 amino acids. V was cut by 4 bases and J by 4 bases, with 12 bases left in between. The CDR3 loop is CASSTQGKGNTIYF. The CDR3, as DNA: TGTGCCAGCAGCACACAGGGTAAAGGAAACACCATATATTTT.

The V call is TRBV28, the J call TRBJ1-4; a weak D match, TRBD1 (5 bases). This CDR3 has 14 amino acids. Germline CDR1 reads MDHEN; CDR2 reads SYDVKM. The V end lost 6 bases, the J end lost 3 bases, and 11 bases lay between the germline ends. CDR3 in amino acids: CASSPGGANEKLFF. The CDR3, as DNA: TGTGCCAGCAGCCCCGGGGGGGCTAATGAAAAACTGTTTTTT. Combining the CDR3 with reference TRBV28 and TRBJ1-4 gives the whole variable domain DVKVTQSSRYLVKRTGEKVFLECVQDMDHENMFWYRQDPGLGLRLIYFSYDVKMKEKGDIPEGYSVSREKKERFSLILESASTNQTSMYLCASSPGGANEKLFFGSGTQLSVL.

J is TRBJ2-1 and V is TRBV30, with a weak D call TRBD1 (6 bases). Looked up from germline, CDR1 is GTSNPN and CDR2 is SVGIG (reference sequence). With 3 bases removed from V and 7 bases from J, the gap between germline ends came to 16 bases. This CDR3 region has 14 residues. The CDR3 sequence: CAWRSMGHQNEQFF. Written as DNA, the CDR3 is TGTGCCTGGAGGAGTATGGGACACCAAAATGAGCAGTTCTTC. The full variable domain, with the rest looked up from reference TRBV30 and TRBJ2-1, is SQTIHQWPATLVQPVGSPLSLECTVEGTSNPNLYWYRQAAGRGLQLLFYSVGIGQISSEVPQNLSASRPQDRQFILSSKKLLLSDSGFYLCAWRSMGHQNEQFFGPGTRLTVL.

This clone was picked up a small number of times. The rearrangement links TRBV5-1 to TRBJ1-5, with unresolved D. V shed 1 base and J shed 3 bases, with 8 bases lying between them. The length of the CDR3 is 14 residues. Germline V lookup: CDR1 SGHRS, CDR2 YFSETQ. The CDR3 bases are TGCGCCAGCAGCTTGATGGGTGACAATCAGCCCCAGCATTTT. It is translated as CASSLMGDNQPQHF.

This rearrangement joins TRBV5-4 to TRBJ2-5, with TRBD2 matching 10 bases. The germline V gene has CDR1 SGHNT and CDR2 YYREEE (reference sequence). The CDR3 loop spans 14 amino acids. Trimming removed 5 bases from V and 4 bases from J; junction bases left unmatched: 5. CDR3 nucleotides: TGTGCCAGCAGAGCTAGCGGGAGTAGAGAGACCCAGTACTTC. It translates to CASRASGSRETQYF.

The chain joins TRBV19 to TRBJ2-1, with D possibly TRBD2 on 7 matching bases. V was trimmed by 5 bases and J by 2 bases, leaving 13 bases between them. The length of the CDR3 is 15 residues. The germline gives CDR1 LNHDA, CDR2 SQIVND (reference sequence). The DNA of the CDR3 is TGTGCCAGTAGTCGGGGCGGGGGCCCCTACAATGAGCAGTTCTTC. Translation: CASSRGGGPYNEQFF.

CDR3 coding DNA: TGTGCCAGCGGGGGGCTAGGAAACACCATATATTTT. Amino acids: CASGGLGNTIYF. This rearrangement joins TRBV7-2 to TRBJ1-3, with TRBD1 as a possible D gene (6 bases). V dropped 8 bases and J dropped 4 bases, with 9 bases sitting between them. The CDR3 totals 12 residues. CDR1 SGHTA and CDR2 FQGNSA come from the germline V gene.

Written as DNA, the CDR3 is TGTGCCAGCAGACCTATCAACAGGGGAACCTATAATTCACCCCTCCACTTT. Residues: CASRPINRGTYNSPLHF. The chain has TRBV28 and TRBJ1-6; 7 bases fit TRBD1. V lost 6 bases and J lost 2; bases outside the gene matches: 10. CDR3 length equals 17 residues. Germline V gene lookup returns CDR1 MDHEN and CDR2 SYDVKM.

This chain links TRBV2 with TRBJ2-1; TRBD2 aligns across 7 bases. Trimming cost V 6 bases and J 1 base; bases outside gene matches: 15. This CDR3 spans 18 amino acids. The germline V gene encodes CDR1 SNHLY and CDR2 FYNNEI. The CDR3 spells CASSRSHPTSASYNEQFF. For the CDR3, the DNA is TGTGCCAGCAGCCGAAGCCACCCTACTAGCGCATCCTACAATGAGCAGTTCTTC.

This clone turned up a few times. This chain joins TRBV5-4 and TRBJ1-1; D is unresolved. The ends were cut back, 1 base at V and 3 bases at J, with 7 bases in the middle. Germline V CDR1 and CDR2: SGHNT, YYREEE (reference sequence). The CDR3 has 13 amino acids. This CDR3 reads CASSLTGDTEAFF. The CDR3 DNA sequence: TGTGCCAGCAGCTTGACCGGGGACACTGAAGCTTTCTTT.

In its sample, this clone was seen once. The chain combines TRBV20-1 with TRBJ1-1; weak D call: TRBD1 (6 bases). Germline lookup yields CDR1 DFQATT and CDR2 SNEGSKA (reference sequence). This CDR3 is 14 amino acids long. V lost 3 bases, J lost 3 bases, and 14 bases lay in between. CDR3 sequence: CSASWGLRDTEAFF. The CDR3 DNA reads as TGCAGTGCTAGTTGGGGGCTGAGGGACACTGAAGCTTTCTTT.

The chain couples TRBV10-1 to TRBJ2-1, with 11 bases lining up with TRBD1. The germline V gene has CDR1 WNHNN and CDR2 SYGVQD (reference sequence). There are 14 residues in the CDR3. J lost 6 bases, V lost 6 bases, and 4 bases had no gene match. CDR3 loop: CASRGGTGGNEQFF. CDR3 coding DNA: TGCGCCAGCAGAGGTGGGACAGGGGGCAATGAGCAGTTCTTC.